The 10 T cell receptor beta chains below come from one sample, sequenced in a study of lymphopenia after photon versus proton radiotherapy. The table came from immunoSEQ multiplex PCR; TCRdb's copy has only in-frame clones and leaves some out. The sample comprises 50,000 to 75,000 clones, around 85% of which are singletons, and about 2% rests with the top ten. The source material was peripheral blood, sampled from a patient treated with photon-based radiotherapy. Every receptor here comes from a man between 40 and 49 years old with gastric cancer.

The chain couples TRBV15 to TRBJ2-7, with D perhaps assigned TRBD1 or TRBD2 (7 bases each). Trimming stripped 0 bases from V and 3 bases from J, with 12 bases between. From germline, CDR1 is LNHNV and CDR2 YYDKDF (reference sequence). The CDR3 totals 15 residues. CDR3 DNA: TGTGCCACCAGCAGAGAACAGGGGAGGGACTACGAGCAGTACTTC. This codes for CATSREQGRDYEQYF.

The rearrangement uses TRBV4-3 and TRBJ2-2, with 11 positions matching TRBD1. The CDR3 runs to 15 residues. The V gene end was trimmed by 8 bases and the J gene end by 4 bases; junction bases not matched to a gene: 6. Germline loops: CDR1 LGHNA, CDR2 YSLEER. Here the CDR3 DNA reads TGCGCCAGCGGTGCGGGACAGGGGGTCACCGGGGAGCTGTTTTTT. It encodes CASGAGQGVTGELFF.

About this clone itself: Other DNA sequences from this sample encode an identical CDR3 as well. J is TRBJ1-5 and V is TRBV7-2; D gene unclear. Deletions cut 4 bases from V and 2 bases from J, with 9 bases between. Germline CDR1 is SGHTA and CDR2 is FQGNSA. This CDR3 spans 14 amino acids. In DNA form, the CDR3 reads TGTGCCAGCAGCTCCACAGCGGGCAATCAGCCCCAGCATTTT. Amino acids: CASSSTAGNQPQHF.

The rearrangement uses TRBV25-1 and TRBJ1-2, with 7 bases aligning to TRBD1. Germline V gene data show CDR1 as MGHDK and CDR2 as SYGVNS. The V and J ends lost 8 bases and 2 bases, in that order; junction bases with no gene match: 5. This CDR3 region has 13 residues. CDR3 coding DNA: TGTGCCAGCTGCCAGGGGGGGAACTATGGCTACACCTTC. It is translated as CASCQGGNYGYTF.

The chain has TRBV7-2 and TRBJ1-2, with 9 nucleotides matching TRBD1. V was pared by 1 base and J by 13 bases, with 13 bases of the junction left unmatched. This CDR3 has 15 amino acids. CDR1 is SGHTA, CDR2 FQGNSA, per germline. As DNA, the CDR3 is TGTGCCAGCAGCTTAGGCTCTTGGGGGACAGGGTTTTTCACCTTC. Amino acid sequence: CASSLGSWGTGFFTF. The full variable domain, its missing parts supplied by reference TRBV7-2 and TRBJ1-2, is GAGVSQSPSNKVTEKGKDVELRCDPISGHTALYWYRQSLGQGLEFLIYFQGNSAPDKSGLPSDRFSAERTGGSVSTLTIQRTQQEDSAVYLCASSLGSWGTGFFTFGSGTRLTVV.

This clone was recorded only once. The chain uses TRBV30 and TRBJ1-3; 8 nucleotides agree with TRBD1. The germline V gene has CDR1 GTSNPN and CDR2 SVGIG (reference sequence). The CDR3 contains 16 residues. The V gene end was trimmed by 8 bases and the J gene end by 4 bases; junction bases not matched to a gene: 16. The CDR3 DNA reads TGTGCCGTATCTCCGGGACAGGCAAAAAGGGGAAACACCATATATTTT. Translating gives CAVSPGQAKRGNTIYF.

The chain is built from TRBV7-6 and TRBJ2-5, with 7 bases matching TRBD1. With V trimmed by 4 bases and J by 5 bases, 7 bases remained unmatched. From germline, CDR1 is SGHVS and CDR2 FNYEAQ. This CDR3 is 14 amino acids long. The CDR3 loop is CASSSRTGVETQYF. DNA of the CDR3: TGTGCCAGCAGCTCCCGAACAGGGGTGGAGACCCAGTACTTC. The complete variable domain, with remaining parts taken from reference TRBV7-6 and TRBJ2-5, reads GAGVSQSPRYKVTKRGQDVALRCDPISGHVSLYWYRQALGQGPEFLTYFNYEAQQDKSGLPNDRFSAERPEGSISTLTIQRTEQRDSAMYRCASSSRTGVETQYFGPGTRLLVL.

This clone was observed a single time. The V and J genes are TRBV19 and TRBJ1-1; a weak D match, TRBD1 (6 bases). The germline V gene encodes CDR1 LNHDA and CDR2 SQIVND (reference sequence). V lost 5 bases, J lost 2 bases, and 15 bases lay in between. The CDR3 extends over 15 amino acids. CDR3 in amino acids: CASSYQGRENTEAFF. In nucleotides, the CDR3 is TGTGCCAGTAGTTATCAGGGGCGGGAAAACACTGAAGCTTTCTTT.

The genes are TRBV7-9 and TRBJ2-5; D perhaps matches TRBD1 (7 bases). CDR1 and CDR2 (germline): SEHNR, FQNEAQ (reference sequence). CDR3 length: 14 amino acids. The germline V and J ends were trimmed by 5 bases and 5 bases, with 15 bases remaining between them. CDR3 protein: CASSGTTGRETQYF. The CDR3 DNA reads TGTGCCAGCAGCGGTACGACAGGGAGGGAGACCCAGTACTTC.

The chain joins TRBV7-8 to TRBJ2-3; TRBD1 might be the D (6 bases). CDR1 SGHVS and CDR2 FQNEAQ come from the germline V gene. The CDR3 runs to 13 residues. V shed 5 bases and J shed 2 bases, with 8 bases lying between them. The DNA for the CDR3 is TGTGCCAGCAGCCCAGGGGCCACAGATACGCAGTATTTT. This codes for CASSPGATDTQYF.